This passage covers 27 T cell receptor beta chains from one sample sequenced in a study of blood T cell repertoires in COVID-19. Clones were sequenced by immunoSEQ multiplex PCR, and TCRdb holds only the in-frame ones, with some missing. The sample lists fewer than 80,000 clones, 79% occurring once. Sequencing was done on a sample of peripheral blood. These receptors were collected from a woman at least 80 years old with active or convalescent COVID-19.

The chain has TRBV27 and TRBJ1-2, with TRBD1 matching over 7 bases. After removal of 6 bases from V and 2 bases from J, the junction contained 6 bases not matched to a gene. Germline V gene data show CDR1 as MNHEY and CDR2 as SMNVEV (reference sequence). The CDR3 spans 14 residues. The CDR3 loop is CASRPVGQNYGYTF. The CDR3 DNA reads as TGTGCCAGCAGGCCCGTGGGACAGAACTATGGCTACACCTTC.

This chain connects TRBV7-9 to TRBJ2-1; 9 bases fit TRBD2. The CDR3 totals 17 residues. Germline V gene sequence: CDR1 SEHNR, CDR2 FQNEAQ (reference sequence). The V gene end was trimmed by 3 bases and the J gene end by 7 bases; junction bases not matched to a gene: 13. CDR3 coding DNA: TGTGCCAGCAGCTTTCCTCGCGGGGGGGCGTTGGGGAATGAGCAGTTCTTC. Translated: CASSFPRGGALGNEQFF.

The chain uses TRBV5-1 and TRBJ2-5; the match to TRBD2 covers 13 bases. Per germline, CDR1 SGHRS and CDR2 YFSETQ. This CDR3 contains 16 residues. The junction had 5 bases not matched to a gene; V was cut back by 4 bases and J by 2 bases. The CDR3 DNA is TGCGCCAGCAGCCTAGAACTAGCGGGGGGGCAAGAGACCCAGTACTTC. Its translation: CASSLELAGGQETQYF.

The J gene is TRBJ2-3, the V gene TRBV6-2 or TRBV6-3; maybe TRBD2 (6 bases). V shed 0 bases and J shed 6 bases, with 22 bases lying between them. This CDR3 is 18 amino acids long. CDR1 and CDR2 from the germline V gene are MNHEY and SVGEGT. CDR3 sequence reads: CASSYSRIRESNLDTQYF. CDR3 nucleotide sequence: TGTGCCAGCAGTTACTCCCGGATACGGGAGAGCAATTTGGATACGCAGTATTTT.

This clone was seen only once. The chain uses TRBV7-6 and TRBJ2-3, with 14 bases identical to TRBD2. Unmatched junction bases numbered 6, after V lost 2 bases and J lost 5 bases. Germline CDR1 and CDR2: SGHVS and FNYEAQ. The CDR3 sequence is 17 residues long. Here the CDR3 reads CASSLWGLAGDLDTQYF. CDR3 in DNA: TGTGCCAGCAGCTTATGGGGACTAGCGGGGGACTTAGATACGCAGTATTTT.

The V gene is TRBV28, the J gene TRBJ1-4; a possible D gene is TRBD1 (6 bases). Germline values: CDR1 MDHEN, CDR2 SYDVKM. Trimming took 10 bases from V and 7 from J, leaving 25 bases between them. The CDR3 is made up of 16 amino acids. The CDR3 region is CATYRGRGGLGEKLFF. In nucleotides, the CDR3 is TGTGCCACCTACCGGGGGAGGGGGGGGCTTGGTGAAAAACTGTTTTTT.

The chain combines TRBV3-1 (or the pseudogene TRBV3-2) with TRBJ1-3, with D possibly matching TRBD1 (6 bases). Trimming left V 2 bases short and J 1 base short, with 9 bases between. Per the germline V gene, CDR1 is LGHDT and CDR2 is YNNKEL (reference sequence). This CDR3 has 15 residues. The chain's CDR3 is CASSQLGGSGNTIYF. The CDR3 nucleotides read TGTGCCAGCAGCCAACTAGGGGGATCTGGAAACACCATATATTTT.

The J gene is TRBJ1-6, the V gene TRBV14, with TRBD1 matching 8 bases. V lost 4 bases, J lost 9 bases, and 8 bases stayed unmatched. The CDR3 loop spans 15 amino acids. Germline V gives CDR1 SGHDN, CDR2 FVKESK. The CDR3 region is CASSPRSQGGSPLHF. The CDR3 bases are TGTGCCAGCAGCCCAAGATCACAGGGGGGTTCACCCCTCCACTTT.

J is TRBJ2-4 and V is TRBV19; D perhaps matches TRBD2 (5 bases). The CDR3 sequence is 18 residues long. Germline loops: CDR1 LNHDA, CDR2 SQIVND (reference sequence). Trimming took off 6 bases at V and 7 bases at J, with 28 bases between the two ends. CDR3 region: CASSPNPPRGVGMNIQYF. The CDR3 DNA is TGTGCCAGTAGCCCAAACCCACCCCGGGGAGTGGGAATGAACATTCAGTACTTC.

The rearrangement uses TRBV7-3 and TRBJ2-5, with 13 nucleotides matching TRBD2. This CDR3 is built from 15 residues. V was clipped by 5 bases and J by 4 bases; unmatched bases: 4. Germline CDR1 SGHTA, CDR2 FQGTGA. Here the CDR3 reads CASSGTSGNLETQYF. The CDR3 DNA reads TGTGCCAGCAGCGGGACTAGCGGGAATCTAGAGACCCAGTACTTC.

Only a few counts were recorded for this clone. The J gene is TRBJ1-6, the V gene TRBV6-5; the D is unclear. The CDR3 is 16 residues long. Germline loops: CDR1 MNHEY, CDR2 SVGAGI. With 2 bases removed from V and 9 bases from J, the gap between germline ends came to 17 bases. In nucleotides, the CDR3 is TGTGCCAGCAGTTACGATGGCTTGAATGTCGCTTCACCCCTCCACTTT. Protein: CASSYDGLNVASPLHF.

The chain recombines TRBV6-5 with TRBJ2-3, with 8 bases lining up with TRBD1. Germline assignment: CDR1 MNHEY and CDR2 SVGAGI. The CDR3 has 14 amino acids. After removal of 5 bases from V and 4 bases from J, the junction contained 5 bases not matched to a gene. CDR3 DNA: TGTGCCAGCAGTACCGGGACAGGTGCAGATACGCAGTATTTT. It specifies CASSTGTGADTQYF.

This clone occurred a few times. The V call is TRBV5-1, the J call TRBJ2-3, with TRBD2 identical over 14 bases. The junction had 10 bases not matched to a gene; V was cut back by 5 bases and J by 5 bases. CDR3 length: 17 amino acids. Germline-derived CDR1 and CDR2 are SGHRS and YFSETQ. The DNA for the CDR3 is TGCGCCAGCAGTTCCGGGACTAGCGGGGGTTTAGGAGATACGCAGTATTTT. Its translation is CASSSGTSGGLGDTQYF.

The chain couples TRBV30 to TRBJ1-2; 7 bases match TRBD1. Germline CDR1 reads GTSNPN; CDR2 reads SVGIG (reference sequence). The trim removed 0 bases at V and 4 bases at J, leaving 8 bases unmatched. This CDR3 comprises 15 residues. The CDR3: CAWSVHRQGVYGYTF. CDR3 in DNA: TGTGCCTGGAGTGTACATCGTCAGGGGGTCTATGGCTACACCTTC.

Here the CDR3 DNA reads TGTGCCAGCAGCCCCCATGACGACAACACAGATACGCAGTATTTT. Amino acid sequence: CASSPHDDNTDTQYF. The rearrangement uses TRBV21-1 and TRBJ2-3; the D call of TRBD1 is as the table states it, not checked on the DNA. TRBV21-1 is shown as a pseudogene. There are 15 residues in the CDR3.

This rearrangement joins TRBV7-9 to TRBJ2-7; TRBD2 matches 11 bases. V was clipped by 6 bases and J by 4 bases; unmatched bases: 8. The CDR3 length is 15 residues. Germline CDR1 SEHNR, CDR2 FQNEAQ (reference sequence). The CDR3 bases are TGTGCCAGCAGGCCGCCTAGCGGGGGGAATTACGAGCAGTACTTC. The encoded protein is CASRPPSGGNYEQYF.

This clone was detected only once. V gene TRBV16 combines with J gene TRBJ2-7, with D unresolved. Per the germline V gene, CDR1 is KGHSY and CDR2 is FQNENV. Trimming took off 0 bases at V and 2 bases at J, with 8 bases between the two ends. The CDR3 is 14 amino acids. CDR3 bases: TGTGCCAGCAGCCAATCGCAGTCCCCCTACGAGCAGTACTTC. Encoded protein: CASSQSQSPYEQYF. Drawing the rest from reference TRBV16 and TRBJ2-7, the complete variable domain is GEEVAQTPKHLVRGEGQKAKLYCAPIKGHSYVFWYQQVLKNEFKFLISFQNENVFDETGMPKERFSAKCLPNSPCSLEIQATKLEDSAVYFCASSQSQSPYEQYFGPGTRLTVT.

V gene TRBV5-6 combines with J gene TRBJ2-7, with no clear D. The CDR3 extends over 12 amino acids. In germline, CDR1 is SGHDT, CDR2 YYEEEE. The V end was cut by 5 bases, the J end by 5 bases, with 11 bases between. CDR3 sequence reads: CASSLPRDEQYF. CDR3 sequence (DNA): TGTGCCAGCAGTCTGCCTCGGGACGAGCAGTACTTC.

The V call is TRBV9, the J call TRBJ1-2, with D possibly TRBD1 on 5 matching bases. This CDR3 contains 12 residues. CDR1 is SGDLS, CDR2 YYNGEE, per germline. The V end was cut by 6 bases, the J end by 4 bases, with 10 bases between. The CDR3 nucleotides are TGTGCCAGCACCGGACAACCCTATGGCTACACCTTC. This gives the protein CASTGQPYGYTF.

The gene calls are TRBV7-3 and TRBJ2-1, with a weak D call TRBD2 (7 bases). The CDR3 sequence is 15 residues long. Germline V gene sequence: CDR1 SGHTA, CDR2 FQGTGA. The V end lost 5 bases, the J end lost 8 bases, and 19 bases lay between the germline ends. The CDR3 nucleotides read TGTGCCAGCAGCCCAGGGGCGGGAGAATATTATGAGCAGTTCTTC. It translates to CASSPGAGEYYEQFF.

The rearrangement uses TRBV7-9 and TRBJ2-3, with 7 bases lining up with TRBD2. The CDR3 runs 14 residues. The germline CDR1 and CDR2 sequences are SEHNR and FQNEAQ (reference sequence). The J segment lost 2 bases and the V segment lost 4 bases, leaving 3 bases of the junction unmatched. For the CDR3, the DNA is TGTGCCAGCAGCTGGGACTATGTCACAGATACGCAGTATTTT. Protein sequence: CASSWDYVTDTQYF.

The chain has TRBV29-1 and TRBJ1-2; TRBD1 matches 11 bases. Trimming cost V 7 bases and J 1 base; bases outside gene matches: 2. The CDR3 sequence is 13 residues long. CDR1 SQVTM and CDR2 ANQGSEA come from the germline V gene. The CDR3 DNA reads as TGCAGCGGGGGACAGGGGGTTAACTATGGCTACACCTTC. Translating it yields CSGGQGVNYGYTF.

The V and J genes are TRBV5-5 and TRBJ2-5; tentatively, D is TRBD2 (5 bases). CDR3 size: 15 residues. The germline V and J ends were trimmed by 5 bases and 4 bases, with 18 bases remaining between them. The V gene's germline CDR1 is SGHKS and CDR2 YYEKEE (reference sequence). CDR3 bases: TGTGCCAGCAGGTCGCTAGAGGGAGTACGAGAGACCCAGTACTTC. Translated, it gives CASRSLEGVRETQYF.

The V and J genes are TRBV11-1 and TRBJ2-5; 7 bases match TRBD1. The germline V gene encodes CDR1 SGHAT and CDR2 FQDESV (reference sequence). The junction had 7 bases not matched to a gene; V was cut back by 5 bases and J by 4 bases. The CDR3 loop spans 14 amino acids. This CDR3 is CASSRPDRVETQYF. CDR3 sequence (DNA): TGTGCCAGCAGCCGTCCCGACAGGGTAGAGACCCAGTACTTC.

This clone was found a few times. The rearrangement joins TRBV28 to TRBJ1-1, with 7 positions matching TRBD1. CDR1 MDHEN and CDR2 SYDVKM come from the germline V gene. The CDR3 is made up of 14 amino acids. The junction had 11 bases not matched to a gene; V was cut back by 8 bases and J by 5 bases. CDR3 nucleotides: TGTGCCAGCCGAGGTACAGGGGACAAGACTGAAGCTTTCTTT. It translates to CASRGTGDKTEAFF. Full variable domain (remainder filled in from reference TRBV28 and TRBJ1-1): DVKVTQSSRYLVKRTGEKVFLECVQDMDHENMFWYRQDPGLGLRLIYFSYDVKMKEKGDIPEGYSVSREKKERFSLILESASTNQTSMYLCASRGTGDKTEAFFGQGTRLTVV.

The CDR3 is CASSIDRRGEQYF. CDR3 nucleotide sequence: TGTGCCAGTAGTATAGATCGGAGGGGCGAGCAGTACTTC. This chain connects TRBV19 to TRBJ2-7, with D tentatively TRBD2 (6 bases). The germline V gene encodes CDR1 LNHDA and CDR2 SQIVND (reference sequence). Trimming pared 0 bases from V and 6 bases from J, leaving 9 bases between. The CDR3 spans 13 residues.

V is TRBV25-1 and J is TRBJ1-4; 12 bases align to TRBD1. The junction had 14 bases not matched to a gene; V was cut back by 10 bases and J by 8 bases. In germline, CDR1 is MGHDK, CDR2 SYGVNS. The CDR3 covers 16 residues. CDR3 protein: CATSPGQGARGEKLFF. DNA for the CDR3: TGTGCCACCTCACCGGGACAGGGGGCGCGTGGGGAAAAACTGTTTTTT. The full variable domain, its missing parts supplied by reference TRBV25-1 and TRBJ1-4, is EADIYQTPRYLVIGTGKKITLECSQTMGHDKMYWYQQDPGMELHLIHYSYGVNSTEKGDLSSESTVSRIRTEHFPLTLESARPSHTSQYLCATSPGQGARGEKLFFGSGTQLSVL.